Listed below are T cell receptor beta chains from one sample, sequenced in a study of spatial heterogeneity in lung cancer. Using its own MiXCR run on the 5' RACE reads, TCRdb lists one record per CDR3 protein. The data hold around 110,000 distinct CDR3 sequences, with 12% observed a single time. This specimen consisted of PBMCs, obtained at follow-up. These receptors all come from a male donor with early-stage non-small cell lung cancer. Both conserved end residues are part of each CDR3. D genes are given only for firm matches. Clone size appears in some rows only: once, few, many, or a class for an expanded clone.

TGTGCCAGTAGTATCGGGGGGGATGAGCAGTTCTTC	CASSIGGDEQFF	many	TRBV19	TRBJ2-1	TRBD2
TGTGCCAGCAGTTCGGGGTCCTCCTTTCGCTCCTACGAGCAGTACTTC	CASSSGSSFRSYEQYF	few	TRBV27	TRBJ2-7	-
TGTGCCAGCCGGCCCGCGGCTTACGAGCAGTACTTC	CASRPAAYEQYF	-	TRBV6-1	TRBJ2-7	-
TGTGCCAGTAGTATTAACGATTTATCGGAAAAACTGTTTTTT	CASSINDLSEKLFF	-	TRBV19	TRBJ1-4	-
TGTGCCAGCAGCCAAGTACTGCGGACCACTTCTGGGGCCAACGTCCTGACTTTC	CASSQVLRTTSGANVLTF	-	TRBV3-1	TRBJ2-6	-
TGTGCCAGCAGACACAGGCTTAACTATGGCTACACCTTC	CASRHRLNYGYTF	many	TRBV6-1	TRBJ1-2	-
TGTGCCATCCAGGGGGTGGACAATGAGCAGTTCTTC	CAIQGVDNEQFF	medium-sized	TRBV10-3	TRBJ2-1	TRBD1
TGCGCCAGCAGCCAAGATTCCCAGCTTGGAAACACCATATATTTT	CASSQDSQLGNTIYF	many	TRBV4-3	TRBJ1-3	-
TGCAGCGTTGAAGATAACGGCAGCTACGAGCAGTACTTC	CSVEDNGSYEQYF	many	TRBV29-1	TRBJ2-7	-
TGTGCCACCAGCAGAGCTCGGGGGTACACCGGGGAGCTGTTTTTT	CATSRARGYTGELFF	many	TRBV15	TRBJ2-2	-
TGCAGTAAACCGGGACTAGTGTCAGATACGCAGTATTTT	CSKPGLVSDTQYF	few	TRBV20-1	TRBJ2-3	TRBD2
TGCAGTGCTAGATTAGACACTAGCACAGATACGCAGTATTTT	CSARLDTSTDTQYF	many	TRBV20-1	TRBJ2-3	-
TGTGCCAGCAGCTTGGAAGGGGGAAGGAATTCACCCCTCCACTTT	CASSLEGGRNSPLHF	few	TRBV5-4	TRBJ1-6	-
TGTGCCAGCTCACCCGGGACTGAAAGCAATCAGCCCCAGCATTTT	CASSPGTESNQPQHF	-	TRBV18	TRBJ1-5	-
TGTGCCAGCAGCGCCAGTGCACTGCCCCAGCATTTT	CASSASALPQHF	few	TRBV7-9	TRBJ1-5	-
TGTGCCAGCCAACGATTACAAGCCTACGAGCAGTACTTC	CASQRLQAYEQYF	few	TRBV2	TRBJ2-7	-
TGTGCCTGGAGTTTGACAAGCTATGGCTACACCTTC	CAWSLTSYGYTF	-	TRBV30	TRBJ1-2	-
TGCAGTGCTAGAGAAAGGGAAAACTATGGCTACACCTTC	CSARERENYGYTF	many	TRBV20-1	TRBJ1-2	-
TGTGCCAGCAGCCAAGATCGGGGCGGACCCTACGAGCAGTACTTC	CASSQDRGGPYEQYF	-	TRBV3-1	TRBJ2-7	-
TGTGCCACCAGCAGAGAACAGGAGACCCAGTACTTC	CATSREQETQYF	many	TRBV15	TRBJ2-5	-
TGTGCCAGCAGCGTAGACAGGGGTCCCTACGAGCAGTACTTC	CASSVDRGPYEQYF	-	TRBV9	TRBJ2-7	TRBD1